The rows below give T cell receptor beta chains drawn from one sample of a study of shared clonotypes between healthy human individuals. TCRdb's copy holds only in-frame clones and misses some; the assay was immunoSEQ multiplex PCR. In the table there are 1.5 million to 2.5 million clones, just under 95% of which are singletons. Source material: naive CD8+ T cells sorted from blood. The receptors were sampled from a man between 18 and 35 years old in good health. The CDR3 runs from the conserved cysteine through the conserved F or W. Each record gives: clone size, J gene, D gene, V gene, CDR3 DNA, CDR3 protein. A D gene is named only where the DNA matches it firmly. The size of a clone is reported for some rows only, either as once, few or many, or as a class for expanded clones.

abundance: .; j_gene: TRBJ2-7; d_gene: .; v_gene: TRBV11-2; CDR3nt: TGTGCCAGCAGCTTATTCGAGGGAGCTTCGTCCGAGCAGTACTTC; CDR3aa: CASSLFEGASSEQYF
abundance: .; j_gene: TRBJ2-3; d_gene: .; v_gene: TRBV15; CDR3nt: TGTGCCACCAGCAGCCACCTGGAGGGCGTAGCAGATACGCAGTATTTT; CDR3aa: CATSSHLEGVADTQYF
abundance: .; j_gene: TRBJ2-7; d_gene: .; v_gene: TRBV7-9; CDR3nt: TGTGCCAGCAACCTAATAGGGCAGGAGTCGTACGAGCAGTACTTC; CDR3aa: CASNLIGQESYEQYF
abundance: .; j_gene: TRBJ1-2; d_gene: .; v_gene: TRBV11-2; CDR3nt: TGTGCCAGCAGCTTAGGGGAGGGGTCGCTAGGGTCCTATGGCTACACCTTC; CDR3aa: CASSLGEGSLGSYGYTF
abundance: .; j_gene: TRBJ2-4; d_gene: TRBD1; v_gene: TRBV14; CDR3nt: TGTGCCAGCAGCCCACTACTTACAGGGGGAATTGGCATTCAGTACTTC; CDR3aa: CASSPLLTGGIGIQYF
abundance: once; j_gene: TRBJ2-7; d_gene: TRBD2; v_gene: TRBV5-4; CDR3nt: TGTGCCAGCAGCTTAGCGGGAGGGCCTGGTGAGCAGTACTTC; CDR3aa: CASSLAGGPGEQYF
abundance: .; j_gene: TRBJ1-5; d_gene: .; v_gene: TRBV14; CDR3nt: TGTGCCAGCAGCCAAGAAGGTAAGCCCCAGCATTTT; CDR3aa: CASSQEGKPQHF
abundance: .; j_gene: TRBJ2-5; d_gene: .; v_gene: TRBV6-5; CDR3nt: TGTGCCAGCAGTTACCCGGCAGGGGTCCAAGAGACCCAGTACTTC; CDR3aa: CASSYPAGVQETQYF
abundance: once; j_gene: TRBJ1-1; d_gene: .; v_gene: TRBV19; CDR3nt: TGTGCCAGTAGTATAGTCCTGGGGACGGTGGGCACTGAAGCTTTCTTT; CDR3aa: CASSIVLGTVGTEAFF
abundance: .; j_gene: TRBJ2-5; d_gene: .; v_gene: TRBV7-9; CDR3nt: TGTGCCAGCAGCCTTCCCGGGGCCTCAGAGACCCAGTACTTC; CDR3aa: CASSLPGASETQYF
abundance: .; j_gene: TRBJ1-3; d_gene: .; v_gene: TRBV21-1; CDR3nt: TGTGCCGGCGAAAGGATTAGCTCTGGAAACACCATATATTTT; CDR3aa: CAGERISSGNTIYF
abundance: few; j_gene: TRBJ1-5; d_gene: .; v_gene: TRBV27; CDR3nt: TGTGCCAGCAGTTTCTTCAATCAGCCCCAGCATTTT; CDR3aa: CASSFFNQPQHF
abundance: .; j_gene: TRBJ2-2; d_gene: TRBD2; v_gene: TRBV9; CDR3nt: TGTGCCAGCAGCGTACGACTAGCAGATACTAACACCGGGGAGCTGTTTTTT; CDR3aa: CASSVRLADTNTGELFF
abundance: once; j_gene: TRBJ2-2; d_gene: .; v_gene: TRBV5-6; CDR3nt: TGTGCCAGCAGCTTGGGGCAGGGGTCGTCCGGGGAGCTGTTTTTT; CDR3aa: CASSLGQGSSGELFF
abundance: .; j_gene: TRBJ1-2; d_gene: TRBD1; v_gene: TRBV6-1; CDR3nt: TGTGCCAGCAGACTCACAGGGGGCCTTAACTATGGCTACACCTTC; CDR3aa: CASRLTGGLNYGYTF
abundance: .; j_gene: TRBJ1-3; d_gene: .; v_gene: TRBV9; CDR3nt: TGTGCTAGCAGCCTGGGGATCGGGGACACCATATATTTT; CDR3aa: CASSLGIGDTIYF
abundance: .; j_gene: TRBJ2-7; d_gene: .; v_gene: TRBV6-1; CDR3nt: TGTGCCAGCAGTGAATTAGGGTACGAGCAGTACTTC; CDR3aa: CASSELGYEQYF
abundance: .; j_gene: TRBJ1-1; d_gene: TRBD1; v_gene: TRBV30; CDR3nt: TGTGCCTGGAGTCCAACAGGGGGAACCACTGAAGCTTTCTTT; CDR3aa: CAWSPTGGTTEAFF
abundance: once; j_gene: TRBJ2-7; d_gene: .; v_gene: TRBV5-1; CDR3nt: TGCGCCAGCAGCTTCCTTGGAGAGCAGTACTTC; CDR3aa: CASSFLGEQYF
abundance: .; j_gene: TRBJ2-3; d_gene: TRBD1; v_gene: TRBV9; CDR3nt: TGTGCCAGCAGCGTCCCCCCGGACAGGGCCGATACAGATACGCAGTATTTT; CDR3aa: CASSVPPDRADTDTQYF
abundance: .; j_gene: TRBJ2-7; d_gene: TRBD1; v_gene: TRBV6-5; CDR3nt: TGTGCCAGCACCGAGACAGGGGGCGCCTACGAGCAGTACTTC; CDR3aa: CASTETGGAYEQYF
abundance: .; j_gene: TRBJ2-2; d_gene: .; v_gene: TRBV5-4; CDR3nt: TGTGCCAGCACCCTTCTTGAGGTGACCACCAACACCGGGGAGCTGTTTTTT; CDR3aa: CASTLLEVTTNTGELFF
abundance: .; j_gene: TRBJ2-7; d_gene: TRBD2; v_gene: TRBV7-9; CDR3nt: TGTGCCAGCAGCTTAAGCGCGGGGGGCTACGAGCAGTACTTC; CDR3aa: CASSLSAGGYEQYF
abundance: .; j_gene: TRBJ2-5; d_gene: TRBD2; v_gene: TRBV9; CDR3nt: TGTGCCAGCAGCATGCCTAGCGGCCAAGAGACCCAGTACTTC; CDR3aa: CASSMPSGQETQYF
abundance: .; j_gene: TRBJ1-6; d_gene: .; v_gene: TRBV4-1; CDR3nt: TGCGCCAGCAGCCAAGATCCTGGGTACTCACCCCTCCACTTT; CDR3aa: CASSQDPGYSPLHF
abundance: .; j_gene: TRBJ1-6; d_gene: .; v_gene: TRBV4-3; CDR3nt: TGCGCCAGCAGCCAAGTCCTGGGGGAACCCCTCCACTTT; CDR3aa: CASSQVLGEPLHF
abundance: once; j_gene: TRBJ2-1; d_gene: .; v_gene: TRBV29-1; CDR3nt: TGCAGCGTTGAGGATCCGGCGGGTAGAGGATCCTACAATGAGCAGTTCTTC; CDR3aa: CSVEDPAGRGSYNEQFF
abundance: .; j_gene: TRBJ2-7; d_gene: TRBD1; v_gene: TRBV2; CDR3nt: TGTGCCAGCATTCCGGACAGGGGGGAGGACTACGAGCAGTACTTC; CDR3aa: CASIPDRGEDYEQYF
abundance: .; j_gene: TRBJ2-5; d_gene: .; v_gene: TRBV18; CDR3nt: TGTGCCAGCTCACCTACGACAGAAATCCTCCAAGAGACCCAGTACTTC; CDR3aa: CASSPTTEILQETQYF
abundance: .; j_gene: TRBJ2-7; d_gene: .; v_gene: TRBV4-1; CDR3nt: TGCGCCAGCAGCCAAGATAGTACAGGCCTGTCCTACGAGCAGTACTTC; CDR3aa: CASSQDSTGLSYEQYF
abundance: .; j_gene: TRBJ2-7; d_gene: TRBD1; v_gene: TRBV29-1; CDR3nt: TGCAGCGTGTACCGGGACAGGGGTCGGGGTGAGCAGTACTTC; CDR3aa: CSVYRDRGRGEQYF
abundance: .; j_gene: TRBJ1-2; d_gene: TRBD1; v_gene: TRBV25-1; CDR3nt: TGTGCCAGCAGTAGGACAGGGAATATCTATGGCTACACCTTC; CDR3aa: CASSRTGNIYGYTF
abundance: .; j_gene: TRBJ2-5; d_gene: .; v_gene: TRBV5-1; CDR3nt: TGCGCCAGCAGCCTGGATACAGGCGGACGGGCGACCCAGTACTTC; CDR3aa: CASSLDTGGRATQYF
abundance: .; j_gene: TRBJ2-7; d_gene: .; v_gene: TRBV2; CDR3nt: TGTGCCAGCAGTACCGGGTTGGATTACGAGCAGTACTTC; CDR3aa: CASSTGLDYEQYF
abundance: .; j_gene: TRBJ1-2; d_gene: TRBD1; v_gene: TRBV5-1; CDR3nt: TGCGCCAGCAGCCTGGCCGGGACAGGGCCGTTGATTGGCTACACCTTC; CDR3aa: CASSLAGTGPLIGYTF
abundance: once; j_gene: TRBJ2-1; d_gene: .; v_gene: TRBV29-1; CDR3nt: TGCAGCGTTGACCGGGAGGGGGCGCGGGACAATGAGCAGTTCTTC; CDR3aa: CSVDREGARDNEQFF
abundance: .; j_gene: TRBJ2-7; d_gene: TRBD1; v_gene: TRBV15; CDR3nt: TGTGCCACCAGCAGGAGGACAGGAGACTACGAGCAGTACTTC; CDR3aa: CATSRRTGDYEQYF
abundance: once; j_gene: TRBJ2-2; d_gene: .; v_gene: TRBV4-3; CDR3nt: TGCGCCAGCAGCCAAGATACAGAGATCCGCACCGGGGAGCTGTTTTTT; CDR3aa: CASSQDTEIRTGELFF
abundance: .; j_gene: TRBJ2-1; d_gene: TRBD2; v_gene: TRBV7-3; CDR3nt: TGTGCCAGCAGCTTTGGGAGGGGAAATGAGCAGTTCTTC; CDR3aa: CASSFGRGNEQFF
abundance: .; j_gene: TRBJ2-5; d_gene: TRBD1; v_gene: TRBV7-2; CDR3nt: TGTGCCAGCAGCTTACCCCCCGATCCGGGACAGCACCAAGAGACCCAGTACTTC; CDR3aa: CASSLPPDPGQHQETQYF
abundance: .; j_gene: TRBJ1-4; d_gene: .; v_gene: TRBV9; CDR3nt: TGTGCCAGCAGCGCCTACGGGGGGCTGGATAATGAAAAACTGTTTTTT; CDR3aa: CASSAYGGLDNEKLFF
abundance: .; j_gene: TRBJ2-1; d_gene: .; v_gene: TRBV4-3; CDR3nt: TGCGCCAGCAGCCCCGCGGCAGGAGGGGGCGCACACAATGAGCAGTTCTTC; CDR3aa: CASSPAAGGGAHNEQFF
abundance: .; j_gene: TRBJ2-7; d_gene: TRBD2; v_gene: TRBV5-4; CDR3nt: TGTGCCAGCAGCTTGACGACTAGCGGGGGGTCATCCTACGAGCAGTACTTC; CDR3aa: CASSLTTSGGSSYEQYF
abundance: .; j_gene: TRBJ1-1; d_gene: TRBD1; v_gene: TRBV5-8; CDR3nt: TGTGCCAGCAGCACCGGACAGGGGGCTGACACTGAAGCTTTCTTT; CDR3aa: CASSTGQGADTEAFF
abundance: .; j_gene: TRBJ2-7; d_gene: .; v_gene: TRBV4-1; CDR3nt: TGCGCCAGCAGCCAAGTCCCCGCCGACGAGCAGTACTTC; CDR3aa: CASSQVPADEQYF
abundance: .; j_gene: TRBJ1-2; d_gene: .; v_gene: TRBV5-8; CDR3nt: TGTGCCAGCACGCACGGTCCTCAAAGATCGGTCGGCTACACCTTC; CDR3aa: CASTHGPQRSVGYTF
abundance: .; j_gene: TRBJ1-5; d_gene: .; v_gene: TRBV27; CDR3nt: TGTGCCAGCAGTTGGGGCGTTCCAGGGGATAGGCCCCAGCATTTT; CDR3aa: CASSWGVPGDRPQHF
abundance: few; j_gene: TRBJ2-7; d_gene: .; v_gene: TRBV7-9; CDR3nt: TGTGCCAGCAGCTTAGAGAACTACGAGCAGTACTTC; CDR3aa: CASSLENYEQYF
abundance: .; j_gene: TRBJ2-7; d_gene: TRBD2; v_gene: TRBV10-1; CDR3nt: TGCGCCAGCAGTTCTCGACTAGCGGGTGCTTCCTACGAGCAGTACTTC; CDR3aa: CASSSRLAGASYEQYF
abundance: .; j_gene: TRBJ1-6; d_gene: .; v_gene: TRBV27; CDR3nt: TGTGCCAGCAGACCACACGTCTCCTCCTATAATTCACCCCTCCACTTT; CDR3aa: CASRPHVSSYNSPLHF
abundance: .; j_gene: TRBJ2-7; d_gene: .; v_gene: TRBV5-8; CDR3nt: TGTGCCAGCAGCTTGGAACGGATGATAACCGACTACGAGCAGTACTTC; CDR3aa: CASSLERMITDYEQYF
abundance: .; j_gene: TRBJ1-1; d_gene: TRBD1; v_gene: TRBV5-6; CDR3nt: TGTGCCAGCAGCCTTTCCACAGGGGGCGCTTACACTGAAGCTTTCTTT; CDR3aa: CASSLSTGGAYTEAFF
abundance: once; j_gene: TRBJ2-5; d_gene: TRBD2; v_gene: TRBV28; CDR3nt: TGTGCCACTCGACTAGCGGGACAACAAGAGACCCAGTACTTC; CDR3aa: CATRLAGQQETQYF
abundance: once; j_gene: TRBJ2-7; d_gene: .; v_gene: TRBV19; CDR3nt: TGTGCCAGTAGTAGGGCAGAGTCCTCCTACGAGCAGTACTTC; CDR3aa: CASSRAESSYEQYF
abundance: .; j_gene: TRBJ2-5; d_gene: .; v_gene: TRBV6-5; CDR3nt: TGTGCCAGCTCGGACGGGGTCGGGTACCAAGAGACCCAGTACTTC; CDR3aa: CASSDGVGYQETQYF
abundance: .; j_gene: TRBJ2-5; d_gene: TRBD2; v_gene: TRBV10-2; CDR3nt: TGCGCCAGCAGTGAAGCTGAGCGGGAGGGCAGGGAGACCCAGTACTTC; CDR3aa: CASSEAEREGRETQYF
abundance: .; j_gene: TRBJ2-2; d_gene: .; v_gene: TRBV5-1; CDR3nt: TGCGCCAGCAGCAACGGGCAGGGGTGGACCGGGGAGCTGTTTTTT; CDR3aa: CASSNGQGWTGELFF
abundance: .; j_gene: TRBJ2-2; d_gene: .; v_gene: TRBV9; CDR3nt: TGTGCCAGCAGCGTAGCACAGGCGAACACCGGGGAGCTGTTTTTT; CDR3aa: CASSVAQANTGELFF
abundance: .; j_gene: TRBJ1-3; d_gene: .; v_gene: TRBV13; CDR3nt: TGTGCCAGCAGCTTTCCGAGCTCTGGAAACACCATATATTTT; CDR3aa: CASSFPSSGNTIYF